Here is one TCR beta chain with its context. Its specificity is not known. The source of the sample is a study of T cell responses to AZD1222 COVID-19 vaccine. This CDR3 comprises 17 residues. CDR1 and CDR2 from the germline V gene are SGHRS and YFSETQ. Germline trimming cut 1 base from V and 2 bases from J; bases unmatched to any gene: 9. Overall study results and limits: White British donors predominated, females outnumbered males, and clonal diversity was possibly underestimated. Seropositive at baseline were only a handful of AZD1222 recipients.

The protocol was immunoSEQ multiplex PCR, while the TCRdb copy is restricted to in-frame clones and leaves out a portion. The table shows about 130,000 clones, with around 84% occurring only once. This receptor was identified in an adult in good health. The rearrangement links TRBV5-1 to TRBJ2-3, with TRBD1 identical over 8 bases. Sequences were derived from peripheral blood, sampled on day 0 of AZD1222 vaccination. The CDR3 reads CASSLTTRTGSTDTQYF. DNA for the CDR3: TGCGCCAGCAGCTTGACGACCCGGACAGGGTCCACAGATACGCAGTATTTT.